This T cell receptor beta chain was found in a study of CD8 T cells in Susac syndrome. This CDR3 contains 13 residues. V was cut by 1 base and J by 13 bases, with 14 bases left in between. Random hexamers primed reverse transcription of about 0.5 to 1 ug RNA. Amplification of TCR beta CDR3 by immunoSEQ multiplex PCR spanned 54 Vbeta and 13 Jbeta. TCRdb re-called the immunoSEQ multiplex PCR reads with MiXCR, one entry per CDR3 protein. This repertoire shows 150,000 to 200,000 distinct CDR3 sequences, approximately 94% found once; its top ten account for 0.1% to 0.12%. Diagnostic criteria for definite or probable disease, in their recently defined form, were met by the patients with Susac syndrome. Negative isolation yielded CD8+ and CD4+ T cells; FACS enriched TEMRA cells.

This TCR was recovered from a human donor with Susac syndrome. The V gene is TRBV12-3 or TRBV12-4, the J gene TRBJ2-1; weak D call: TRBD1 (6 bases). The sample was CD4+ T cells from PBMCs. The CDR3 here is CASSLGQGQDQFF. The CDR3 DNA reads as TGTGCCAGCAGTTTAGGGCAGGGGCAAGATCAGTTCTTC.